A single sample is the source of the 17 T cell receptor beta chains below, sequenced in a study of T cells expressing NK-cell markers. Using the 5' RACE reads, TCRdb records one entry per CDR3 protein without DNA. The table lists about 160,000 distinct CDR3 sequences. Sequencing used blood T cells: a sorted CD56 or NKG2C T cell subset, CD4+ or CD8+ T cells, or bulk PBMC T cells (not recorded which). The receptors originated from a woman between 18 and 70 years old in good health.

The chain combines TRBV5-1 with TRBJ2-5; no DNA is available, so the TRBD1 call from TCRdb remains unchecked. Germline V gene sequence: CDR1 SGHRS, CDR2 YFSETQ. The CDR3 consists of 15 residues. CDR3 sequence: CASSLTTGSGATQYF.

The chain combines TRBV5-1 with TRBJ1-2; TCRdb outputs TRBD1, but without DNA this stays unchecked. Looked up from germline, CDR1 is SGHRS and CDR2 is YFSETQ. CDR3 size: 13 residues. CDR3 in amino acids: CASSLQGIDGYTF.

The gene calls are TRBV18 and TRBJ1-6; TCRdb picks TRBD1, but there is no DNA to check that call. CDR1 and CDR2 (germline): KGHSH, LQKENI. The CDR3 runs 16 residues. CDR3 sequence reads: CASSPSLDNRNSPLHF.

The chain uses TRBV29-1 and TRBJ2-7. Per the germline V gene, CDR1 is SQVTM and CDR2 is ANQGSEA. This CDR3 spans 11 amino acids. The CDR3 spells CSVATSYEQYF.

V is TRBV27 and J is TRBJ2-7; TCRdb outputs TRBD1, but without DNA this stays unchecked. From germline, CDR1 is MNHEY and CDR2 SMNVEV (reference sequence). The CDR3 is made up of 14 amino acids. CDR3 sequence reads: CASSLDRGATEQYF.

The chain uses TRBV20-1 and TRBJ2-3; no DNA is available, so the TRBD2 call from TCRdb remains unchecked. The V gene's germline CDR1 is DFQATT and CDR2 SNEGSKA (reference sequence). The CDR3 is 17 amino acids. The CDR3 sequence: CSARVQGSGRSTDTQYF.

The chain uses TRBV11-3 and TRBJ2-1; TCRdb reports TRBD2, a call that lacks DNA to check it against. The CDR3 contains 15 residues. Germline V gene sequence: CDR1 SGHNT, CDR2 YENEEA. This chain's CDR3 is CASSLGEYSYNEQFF. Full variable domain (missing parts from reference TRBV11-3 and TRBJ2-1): EAGVVQSPRYKIIEKKQPVAFWCNPISGHNTLYWYLQNLGQGPELLIRYENEEAVDDSQLPKDRFSAERLKGVDSTLKIQPAELGDSAVYLCASSLGEYSYNEQFFGPGTRLTVL.

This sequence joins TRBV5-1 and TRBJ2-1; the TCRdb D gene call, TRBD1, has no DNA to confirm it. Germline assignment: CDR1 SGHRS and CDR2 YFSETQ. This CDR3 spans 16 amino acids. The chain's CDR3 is CASSQTGGAKYNEQFF.

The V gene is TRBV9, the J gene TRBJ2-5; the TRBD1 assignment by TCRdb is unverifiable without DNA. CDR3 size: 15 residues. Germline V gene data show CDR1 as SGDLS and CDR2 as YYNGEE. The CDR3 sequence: CASSARQGIIETQYF.

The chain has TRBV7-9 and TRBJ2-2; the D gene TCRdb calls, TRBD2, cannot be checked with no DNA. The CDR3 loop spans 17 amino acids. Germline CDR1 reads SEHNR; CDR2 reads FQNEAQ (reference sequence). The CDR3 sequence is CASSLASGGTNTGELFF.

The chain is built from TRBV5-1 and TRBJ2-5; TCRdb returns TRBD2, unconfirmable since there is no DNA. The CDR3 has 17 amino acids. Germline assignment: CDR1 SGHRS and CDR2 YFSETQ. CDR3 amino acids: CASSLAPSGTGGETQYF.

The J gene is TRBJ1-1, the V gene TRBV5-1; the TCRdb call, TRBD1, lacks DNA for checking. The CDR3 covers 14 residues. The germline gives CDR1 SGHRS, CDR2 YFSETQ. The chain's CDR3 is CASRQGWRNTEAFF.

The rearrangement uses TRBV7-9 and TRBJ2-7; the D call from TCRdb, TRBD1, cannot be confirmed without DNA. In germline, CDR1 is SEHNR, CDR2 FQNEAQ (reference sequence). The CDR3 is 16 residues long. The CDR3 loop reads CASSLGGRDDSYEQYF.

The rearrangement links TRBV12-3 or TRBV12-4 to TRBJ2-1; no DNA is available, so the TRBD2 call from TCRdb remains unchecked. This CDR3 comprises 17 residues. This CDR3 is CASSPSRGLAGEDEQFF.

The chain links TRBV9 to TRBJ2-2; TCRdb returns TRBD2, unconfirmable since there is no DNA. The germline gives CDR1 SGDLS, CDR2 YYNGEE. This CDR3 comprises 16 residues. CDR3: CASSSLGSRNTGELFF. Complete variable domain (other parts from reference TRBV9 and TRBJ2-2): DSGVTQTPKHLITATGQRVTLRCSPRSGDLSVYWYQQSLDQGLQFLIQYYNGEERAKGNILERFSAQQFPDLHSELNLSSLELGDSALYFCASSSLGSRNTGELFFGEGSRLTVL.

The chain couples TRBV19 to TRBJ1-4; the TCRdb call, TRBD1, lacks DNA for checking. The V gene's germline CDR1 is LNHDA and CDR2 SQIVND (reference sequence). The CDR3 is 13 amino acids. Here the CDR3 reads CASSISRAEKLFF.

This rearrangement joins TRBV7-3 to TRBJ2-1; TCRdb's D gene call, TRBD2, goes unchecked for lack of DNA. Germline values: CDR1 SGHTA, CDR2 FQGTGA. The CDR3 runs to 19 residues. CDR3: CASRLPGLAGPKSYNEQFF.